This T cell receptor beta chain appears in the sequencing data of a study of Graves' ophthalmopathy and Graves' hyperthyroidism. On the study more broadly: Researchers obtained peripheral blood at initial diagnosis, before any treatment had begun.

Study-wide results and limits: For predicting ophthalmopathy progression, the model had roughly 70% sensitivity and approximately 72% specificity. Most expanded clonotypes in thyroid above 0.001 frequency also showed up in blood.

J gave up 7 bases and V 6 bases, and 9 bases lay outside the gene matches. CDR3 length: 14 amino acids. RNA transcripts were the template, and TCR beta CDR3 regions were amplified from them. HTBI primers were used in a first-round RT-PCR, which preceded a second-round multiplex PCR. TCRdb fed the multiplex PCR reads into MiXCR, producing one record per CDR3 protein. The sample holds under 350,000 distinct CDR3 sequences; 15% to 20% are singletons and the top ten take more than 9%. Patients with other autoimmune diseases, uncontrolled infections, pregnancy or lactation were excluded. In the case of this clonotype: Its antigen remains unidentified.

This rearrangement joins TRBV12-3 or TRBV12-4 to TRBJ2-5; 9 bases fit TRBD2. The sequencing sample was made of peripheral blood. The sequence came from an adult man with Graves' ophthalmopathy. Written as DNA, the CDR3 is TGTGCCAGCAGCATAGCGGGAGCGACCGGGACCCAGTACTTC. It is translated as CASSIAGATGTQYF.